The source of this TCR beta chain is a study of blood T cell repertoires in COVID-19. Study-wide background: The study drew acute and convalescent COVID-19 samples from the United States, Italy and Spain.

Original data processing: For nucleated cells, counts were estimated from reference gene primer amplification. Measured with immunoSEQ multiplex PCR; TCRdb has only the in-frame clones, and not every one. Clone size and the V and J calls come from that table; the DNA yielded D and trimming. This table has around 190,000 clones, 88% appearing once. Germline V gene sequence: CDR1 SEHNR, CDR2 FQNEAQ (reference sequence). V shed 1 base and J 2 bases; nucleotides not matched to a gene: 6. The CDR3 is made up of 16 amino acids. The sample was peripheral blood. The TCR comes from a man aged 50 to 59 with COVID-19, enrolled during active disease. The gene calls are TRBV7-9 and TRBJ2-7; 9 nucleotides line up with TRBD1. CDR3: CASSLGQGQGTYEQYF. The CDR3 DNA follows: TGTGCCAGCAGCTTAGGACAGGGACAGGGTACCTACGAGCAGTACTTC.